These 7 T cell receptor beta chains originate from one sample sequenced in a study of T-cell memory formation after mild COVID-19. TCRdb called the 5' RACE reads again in MiXCR, with one record for every CDR3 protein. The sample shows tens of thousands of distinct CDR3 sequences, roughly a sixth of them seen only once. Sample: PBMCs or a T cell subset sorted from them (not recorded which). These receptors were obtained from an adult woman who had mild COVID-19 (a few samples of this study predate the infection). Cell type and time point are not known.

This sequence joins TRBV20-1 and TRBJ1-1; D gene uncertain. V was pared by 3 bases and J by 0 bases, with 14 bases between. The CDR3 is 15 residues long. From germline, CDR1 is DFQATT and CDR2 SNEGSKA (reference sequence). In nucleotides, the CDR3 is TGCAGTGCTAGTCCGTTGGGAGGGATGAACACTGAAGCTTTCTTT. Residues: CSASPLGGMNTEAFF.

The V call is TRBV4-1, the J call TRBJ2-3; weak D call: TRBD2 (5 bases). The CDR3 totals 12 residues. CDR1 and CDR2 from the germline V gene are MGHRA and YSYEKL. V dropped 3 bases and J dropped 5 bases, with 6 bases sitting between them. Here the CDR3 DNA reads TGCGCCAGCAGCCACAGCGGAGATACGCAGTATTTT. Its protein is CASSHSGDTQYF.

The chain combines TRBV4-3 with TRBJ2-5, with D perhaps TRBD2 (5 bases). The V gene lost 1 base and the J gene lost 1 base, with 7 bases spanning the gap. The CDR3 sequence is 14 residues long. CDR1 is LGHNA, CDR2 YSLEER, per germline. This CDR3 reads CASSQGSGQETQYF. The CDR3 DNA sequence: TGCGCCAGCAGCCAAGGGAGCGGCCAAGAGACCCAGTACTTC.

This sequence joins TRBV5-4 and TRBJ2-3; 11 bases agree with TRBD2. The CDR3 totals 15 residues. CDR1 and CDR2 (germline): SGHNT, YYREEE (reference sequence). J was trimmed by 3 bases and V by 2 bases; bases with no gene match: 2. CDR3 DNA sequence: TGTGCCAGCAGCTTTAGACTAGCGGGGACAGATACGCAGTATTTT. Translated: CASSFRLAGTDTQYF.

The V and J genes are TRBV7-3 and TRBJ2-1; the match to TRBD2 covers 10 bases. Germline CDR1 and CDR2: SGHTA and FQGTGA. After removal of 2 bases from V and 10 bases from J, the junction contained 11 bases not matched to a gene. The CDR3 sequence is 16 residues long. CDR3 in amino acids: CASSLVGSGGALEQFF. The DNA for the CDR3 is TGTGCCAGCAGCTTAGTCGGGAGCGGGGGGGCCTTGGAGCAGTTCTTC. Variable domain in full (rest from reference TRBV7-3 and TRBJ2-1): GAGVSQTPSNKVTEKGKYVELRCDPISGHTALYWYRQSLGQGPEFLIYFQGTGAADDSGLPNDRFFAVRPEGSVSTLKIQRTERGDSAVYLCASSLVGSGGALEQFFGPGTRLTVL.

This chain connects TRBV7-9 to TRBJ1-1; D not certain. The CDR3 is made up of 12 amino acids. Germline V CDR1 and CDR2: SEHNR, FQNEAQ (reference sequence). V was pared by 5 bases and J by 4 bases, with 8 bases between. CDR3 sequence: CASSTSGTEAFF. CDR3 DNA: TGTGCCAGCAGCACATCGGGCACTGAAGCTTTCTTT. The variable domain in full, completed from reference TRBV7-9 and TRBJ1-1, reads DTGVSQNPRHKITKRGQNVTFRCDPISEHNRLYWYRQTLGQGPEFLTYFQNEAQLEKSRLLSDRFSAERPKGSFSTLEIQRTEQGDSAMYLCASSTSGTEAFFGQGTRLTVV.

The chain uses TRBV5-6 and TRBJ2-1; 9 bases line up with TRBD2. This CDR3 has 16 amino acids. The V gene's germline CDR1 is SGHDT and CDR2 YYEEEE. V lost 4 bases, J lost 9 bases, and 14 bases stayed unmatched. The CDR3 spells CASSRYRRGGFGEQFF. CDR3 DNA sequence: TGTGCCAGCAGCAGATATCGGCGGGGGGGTTTTGGTGAGCAGTTCTTC.